These 30 T cell receptor beta chains came from one sample sequenced in a study of cytomegalovirus exposure and HLA in healthy donors. Vbeta (60) and Jbeta (13) primers were used in the PCR. Data came from immunoSEQ multiplex PCR; TCRdb stores just in-frame clones and leaves some out. The table records approximately 100,000 clones, 60% to 80% of them present only once. The source material was PBMCs. These receptors came from a man aged 45-65 years in good health and CMV-seropositive.

This clone was counted only a few times. The chain uses TRBV11-2 and TRBJ1-1, with 11 positions matching TRBD1. Germline-derived CDR1 and CDR2 are SGHAT and FQNNGV. CDR3 length: 15 amino acids. Germline trimming cut 6 bases from V and 4 bases from J; bases unmatched to any gene: 7. The CDR3 DNA sequence: TGTGCCAGCAGTTCTGGACAGGGGGCTGGCACTGAAGCTTTCTTT. Protein product: CASSSGQGAGTEAFF.

The chain has TRBV5-1 and TRBJ2-1, with a weak D call TRBD1 (6 bases). The CDR3 has 13 residues. The V and J ends lost 2 bases and 10 bases respectively, with 13 bases between them. CDR1 SGHRS and CDR2 YFSETQ come from the germline V gene. The CDR3 DNA is TGCGCCAGCAGCTTAATGACAGGCCACGAGCAGTTCTTC. It encodes CASSLMTGHEQFF.

The chain is built from TRBV4-2 and TRBJ1-2, with D possibly TRBD1 on 5 matching bases. Trimming left V 4 bases short and J 4 bases short, with 10 bases between. The CDR3 is 13 residues long. Germline V gene data show CDR1 as LGHNA and CDR2 as YNFKEQ. CDR3 region: CASSLDSSYGYTF. The CDR3 DNA follows: TGTGCCAGCAGCCTCGACAGCTCCTATGGCTACACCTTC.

V and J are TRBV7-3 and TRBJ2-7, with D possibly matching TRBD2 (5 bases). V was pared by 5 bases and J by 0 bases, with 14 bases between. The CDR3 loop spans 15 amino acids. Germline CDR1 is SGHTA and CDR2 is FQGTGA. CDR3 coding DNA: TGTGCCAGCAGCGCACGGGGAGCTAGCTCCTACGAGCAGTACTTC. Translated: CASSARGASSYEQYF.

The chain couples TRBV7-2 to TRBJ2-3; D ambiguous. The CDR3 extends over 15 amino acids. The germline gives CDR1 SGHTA, CDR2 FQGNSA. The germline V and J ends were trimmed by 0 bases and 2 bases, with 9 bases remaining between them. The CDR3 loop is CASSLAPRTTDTQYF. Here the CDR3 DNA reads TGTGCCAGCAGCTTAGCCCCGAGAACCACAGATACGCAGTATTTT.

The chain carries TRBV7-9 and TRBJ1-1; D remains unclear. V was pared by 3 bases and J by 5 bases, with 13 bases between. Germline loops: CDR1 SEHNR, CDR2 FQNEAQ (reference sequence). This CDR3 contains 14 residues. CDR3 in amino acids: CASSFEGSETEAFF. CDR3 coding DNA: TGTGCCAGCAGCTTCGAGGGATCGGAGACTGAAGCTTTCTTT. Full variable domain (outside the CDR3, taken from reference TRBV7-9 and TRBJ1-1): DTGVSQNPRHKITKRGQNVTFRCDPISEHNRLYWYRQTLGQGPEFLTYFQNEAQLEKSRLLSDRFSAERPKGSFSTLEIQRTEQGDSAMYLCASSFEGSETEAFFGQGTRLTVV.

V gene TRBV7-2 combines with J gene TRBJ1-2; D remains ambiguous. The CDR3 is 15 amino acids. V lost 1 base, J lost 8 bases, and 17 bases lay in between. Per germline, CDR1 SGHTA and CDR2 FQGNSA. The CDR3 nucleotides read TGTGCCAGCAGCTTAGGGGCACGCCAGGTTGAGGGCTACACCTTC. This encodes CASSLGARQVEGYTF.

CDR3: CASSIGLAGPGGTGELFF. CDR3 DNA: TGTGCCAGTAGTATAGGACTAGCGGGCCCCGGCGGCACCGGGGAGCTGTTTTTT. The V gene is TRBV19, the J gene TRBJ2-2; 10 bases agree with TRBD2. Germline V gives CDR1 LNHDA, CDR2 SQIVND (reference sequence). CDR3 length equals 18 residues. With 1 base clipped from V and 4 bases from J, the junction kept 9 bases outside the gene matches.

This chain uses TRBV2 with TRBJ2-2; TRBD2 might be the D (5 bases). V was shortened by 8 bases and J by 3 bases, with 13 bases between the two germline ends. There are 14 residues in the CDR3. In germline, CDR1 is SNHLY, CDR2 FYNNEI. The CDR3 DNA sequence: TGTGCCAGCGGGAAAGAGGGCGACACCGGGGAGCTGTTTTTT. Protein product: CASGKEGDTGELFF.

The rearrangement uses TRBV6-1 and TRBJ2-7, with 7 bases identical to TRBD1. Germline V gene data show CDR1 as MNHNS and CDR2 as SASEGT. The CDR3 covers 14 residues. Trimming at V came to 5 bases and at J to 7 bases, leaving 11 bases not matched to a gene. For the CDR3, the DNA is TGTGCCAGCAGTAAGAGACAGGGTTTCGAGGAGCAGTACTTC. It is translated as CASSKRQGFEEQYF.

The chain links TRBV12-5 to TRBJ1-3, with D possibly matching TRBD1 (6 bases). Trimming cost V 0 bases and J 2 bases, with 17 bases left between them. This CDR3 is 18 amino acids long. Germline V gives CDR1 LGHNT, CDR2 FRNRAP. CDR3 sequence (DNA): TGTGCTAGTGGTTTGGTCCCGCCTACGACAGGAGCTGGAAACACCATATATTTT. Translation: CASGLVPPTTGAGNTIYF.

Points on this clone: A read error may account for a junction end that differs from germline. V usage is TRBV13 and J usage is TRBJ2-6, with D possibly being TRBD1 (5 bases). Per germline, CDR1 PRHDT and CDR2 FYEKMQ (reference sequence). This CDR3 has 17 amino acids. The CDR3 spells CASSLLGPSSGANGLTF. As DNA, the CDR3 is TGTGCCAGCAGCTTATTGGGGCCCAGCTCTGGGGCCAACGGCCTGACTTTC.

The rearrangement links TRBV5-1 to TRBJ2-7; D is unresolved. Germline lookup yields CDR1 SGHRS and CDR2 YFSETQ. There are 17 residues in the CDR3. Trimming stripped 0 bases from V and 3 bases from J, with 19 bases between. CDR3 bases: TGCGCCAGCAGCTTGGCCGTTACGGGTGCATCGAACTACGAGCAGTACTTC. This encodes CASSLAVTGASNYEQYF.

The chain employs TRBV27 and TRBJ1-6, with TRBD1 matching over 7 bases. The ends lost 6 bases at V and 0 bases at J; junction bases unmatched: 8. The CDR3 covers 17 residues. Germline loops: CDR1 MNHEY, CDR2 SMNVEV (reference sequence). The CDR3 loop is CASSLMTGSSYNSPLHF. Here the CDR3 DNA reads TGTGCCAGCAGCCTAATGACAGGGAGCTCCTATAATTCACCCCTCCACTTT.

This clone was detected a few times. This chain joins TRBV5-6 and TRBJ1-1; 10 bases match TRBD1. The CDR3 runs to 15 residues. V shed 3 bases and J 1 base; nucleotides not matched to a gene: 3. Germline CDR1 reads SGHDT; CDR2 reads YYEEEE. CDR3 DNA: TGTGCCAGCAGCTGGGGGGACAGGGGGAACACTGAAGCTTTCTTT. Translated, it gives CASSWGDRGNTEAFF. The full variable domain, its missing parts supplied by reference TRBV5-6 and TRBJ1-1, is DAGVTQSPTHLIKTRGQQVTLRCSPKSGHDTVSWYQQALGQGPQFIFQYYEEEERQRGNFPDRFSGHQFPNYSSELNVNALLLGDSALYLCASSWGDRGNTEAFFGQGTRLTVV.

J is TRBJ2-5 and V is TRBV19; the match to TRBD2 covers 13 bases. The ends lost 4 bases at V and 1 base at J; junction bases unmatched: 6. CDR3 length: 17 amino acids. Germline V gene lookup returns CDR1 LNHDA and CDR2 SQIVND (reference sequence). The CDR3 sequence is CASSTGTSGVLQETQYF. CDR3 DNA: TGTGCCAGTAGTACAGGGACTAGCGGGGTCCTCCAAGAGACCCAGTACTTC. The variable domain in full, completed from reference TRBV19 and TRBJ2-5, reads DGGITQSPKYLFRKEGQNVTLSCEQNLNHDAMYWYRQDPGQGLRLIYYSQIVNDFQKGDIAEGYSVSREKKESFPLTVTSAQKNPTAFYLCASSTGTSGVLQETQYFGPGTRLLVL.

The chain carries TRBV5-6 and TRBJ1-2; a weak D match, TRBD1 (6 bases). This CDR3 spans 16 amino acids. With 4 bases removed from V and 7 bases from J, the gap between germline ends came to 23 bases. Germline CDR1 and CDR2: SGHDT and YYEEEE. CDR3 amino acids: CASSKSRTVPRGGYTF. Here the CDR3 DNA reads TGTGCCAGCAGCAAGTCCCGGACAGTCCCGAGGGGTGGCTACACCTTC.

CDR3 sequence: CASSEAQPYEQYF. The CDR3 DNA reads TGTGCCAGCAGTGAAGCACAGCCCTACGAGCAGTACTTC. The rearrangement links TRBV2 to TRBJ2-7; no reliable D call. Deletions cut 0 bases from V and 2 bases from J, with 5 bases between. This CDR3 spans 13 amino acids. CDR1 and CDR2 (germline): SNHLY, FYNNEI.

The DNA for the CDR3 is TGCGCCAGCAGCCGGTCTGGACTACCCCTGGAGACCCAGTACTTC. It encodes CASSRSGLPLETQYF. This chain connects TRBV4-1 to TRBJ2-5; TRBD2 might be the D (6 bases). The CDR3 runs 15 residues. Germline assignment: CDR1 MGHRA and CDR2 YSYEKL. V was pared by 4 bases and J by 5 bases, with 17 bases between.

The chain is built from TRBV7-8 and TRBJ2-4, with 8 bases matching TRBD2. V lost 2 bases and J lost 9; bases outside the gene matches: 6. The CDR3 length is 14 residues. CDR1 and CDR2 (germline): SGHVS, FQNEAQ. The CDR3 sequence is CASSLFEAGVIQYF. DNA of the CDR3: TGTGCCAGCAGCTTATTTGAAGCGGGAGTCATTCAGTACTTC.

This rearrangement joins TRBV7-3 to TRBJ1-4; D is uncertain. V lost 5 bases to trimming and J lost 1 base, with 11 bases between them. Germline V gene sequence: CDR1 SGHTA, CDR2 FQGTGA. There are 15 residues in the CDR3. This CDR3 is CASSPTGGTNEKLFF. CDR3 sequence (DNA): TGTGCCAGCAGCCCCACGGGAGGAACTAATGAAAAACTGTTTTTT. Combining the CDR3 with reference TRBV7-3 and TRBJ1-4 gives the whole variable domain GAGVSQTPSNKVTEKGKYVELRCDPISGHTALYWYRQSLGQGPEFLIYFQGTGAADDSGLPNDRFFAVRPEGSVSTLKIQRTERGDSAVYLCASSPTGGTNEKLFFGSGTQLSVL.

This clone came up a few times. The chain recombines TRBV10-3 with TRBJ1-2; D may be TRBD1 (5 bases). Germline assignment: CDR1 ENHRY and CDR2 SYGVKD. This CDR3 spans 14 amino acids. Trimming removed 3 bases at V and 2 bases at J, with 10 bases between. CDR3 protein: CAISESGPNYGYTF. CDR3 DNA sequence: TGTGCCATCAGTGAATCAGGGCCAAACTATGGCTACACCTTC.

The chain is built from TRBV5-1 and TRBJ2-2; D possibly corresponds to TRBD2 (5 bases). Germline values: CDR1 SGHRS, CDR2 YFSETQ. CDR3 length: 16 amino acids. Trimming cost V 2 bases and J 0 bases, with 11 bases left between them. CDR3 coding DNA: TGCGCCAGCAGCTTAAGGACTCAGGCGAACACCGGGGAGCTGTTTTTT. It is translated as CASSLRTQANTGELFF.

This clone occurred a few times. The chain carries TRBV5-1 and TRBJ1-2, with D possibly TRBD1 on 5 matching bases. CDR1 SGHRS and CDR2 YFSETQ come from the germline V gene. The CDR3 runs to 14 residues. Trimming shortened V by 4 bases and J by 7 bases, and 17 bases separated the two germline ends. DNA of the CDR3: TGCGCCAGCAGCGCCAGACAGTTCGGGGGTGGCTACACCTTC. This sequence encodes CASSARQFGGGYTF. The complete variable domain, with remaining parts taken from reference TRBV5-1 and TRBJ1-2, reads KAGVTQTPRYLIKTRGQQVTLSCSPISGHRSVSWYQQTPGQGLQFLFEYFSETQRNKGNFPGRFSGRQFSNSRSEMNVSTLELGDSALYLCASSARQFGGGYTFGSGTRLTVV.

This chain joins TRBV5-1 and TRBJ1-2, with 7 positions matching TRBD1. CDR3 length equals 14 residues. V shed 5 bases and J 12 bases; nucleotides not matched to a gene: 16. Germline CDR1 SGHRS, CDR2 YFSETQ. CDR3 in amino acids: CASRPGDREKADTF. The CDR3 coding sequence is TGCGCCAGCAGGCCTGGTGACAGGGAAAAGGCGGACACCTTC.

The rearrangement joins TRBV6-5 to TRBJ1-6, with D possibly matching TRBD1 (5 bases). This CDR3 has 13 amino acids. V dropped 8 bases and J dropped 8 bases, with 13 bases sitting between them. Germline V gene sequence: CDR1 MNHEY, CDR2 SVGAGI. Here the CDR3 reads CASWRGAYSPLHF. As DNA, the CDR3 is TGTGCCAGCTGGAGGGGCGCTTATTCACCCCTCCACTTT.

The table lists this clone with a count of one. CDR3 DNA: TGTGCCAGCAGCGTAGATTTAGCGGGGAAAAAGACCCAGTACTTC. It specifies CASSVDLAGKKTQYF. The rearrangement uses TRBV9 and TRBJ2-5; 8 bases map to TRBD2. The trim removed 0 bases at V and 6 bases at J, leaving 7 bases unmatched. Germline values: CDR1 SGDLS, CDR2 YYNGEE. This CDR3 contains 15 residues.

This clone was seen a handful of times. This chain links TRBV6-5 with TRBJ1-5; 10 nucleotides agree with TRBD1. Germline trimming cut 5 bases from V and 6 bases from J; bases unmatched to any gene: 4. CDR3 length: 14 amino acids. Germline V CDR1 and CDR2: MNHEY, SVGAGI. The CDR3 nucleotides are TGTGCCAGCAGTCGGGACAGGGGAGGTCAGCCCCAGCATTTT. Translating gives CASSRDRGGQPQHF.

The chain couples TRBV19 to TRBJ1-1; a possible D gene is TRBD1 (6 bases). Germline loops: CDR1 LNHDA, CDR2 SQIVND (reference sequence). The CDR3 consists of 16 residues. V dropped 7 bases and J dropped 1 base, with 19 bases sitting between them. CDR3 DNA: TGTGCCAGTAAGCAACAGGGATTGGTTTGGAACACTGAAGCTTTCTTT. Translated: CASKQQGLVWNTEAFF.

The J gene is TRBJ2-5, the V gene TRBV5-1; D ambiguous. CDR1 is SGHRS and CDR2 is YFSETQ in the germline V gene. The CDR3 runs 14 residues. Trimming left V 1 base short and J 0 bases short, with 7 bases between. CDR3 bases: TGCGCCAGCAGCTTGCGACTTAACCAAGAGACCCAGTACTTC. Protein sequence: CASSLRLNQETQYF.